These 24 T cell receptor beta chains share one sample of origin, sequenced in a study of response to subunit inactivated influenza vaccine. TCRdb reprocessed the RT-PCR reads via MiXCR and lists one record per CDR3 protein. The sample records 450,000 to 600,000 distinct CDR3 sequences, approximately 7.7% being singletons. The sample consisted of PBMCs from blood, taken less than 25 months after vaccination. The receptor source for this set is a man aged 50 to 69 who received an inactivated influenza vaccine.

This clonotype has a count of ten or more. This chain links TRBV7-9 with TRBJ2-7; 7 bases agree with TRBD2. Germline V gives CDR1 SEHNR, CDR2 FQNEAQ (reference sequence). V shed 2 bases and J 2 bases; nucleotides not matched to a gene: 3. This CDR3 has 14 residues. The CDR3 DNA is TGTGCCAGCAGCTTACAAAGCGGGGCCTACGAGCAGTACTTC. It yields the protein CASSLQSGAYEQYF.

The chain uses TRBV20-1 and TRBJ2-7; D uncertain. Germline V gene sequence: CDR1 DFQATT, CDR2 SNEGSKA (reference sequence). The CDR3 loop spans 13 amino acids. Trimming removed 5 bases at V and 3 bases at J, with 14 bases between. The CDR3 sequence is CSAGPPSGYEQYF. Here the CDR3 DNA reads TGCAGTGCTGGGCCCCCTTCGGGCTACGAGCAGTACTTC.

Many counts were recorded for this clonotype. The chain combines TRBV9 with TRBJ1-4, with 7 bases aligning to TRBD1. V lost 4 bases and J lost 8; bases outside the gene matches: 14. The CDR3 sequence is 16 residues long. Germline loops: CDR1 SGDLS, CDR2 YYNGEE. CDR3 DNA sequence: TGTGCCAGCAGCCCAAGGTCCGGGACAGTTGGAGAAAAACTGTTTTTT. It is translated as CASSPRSGTVGEKLFF.

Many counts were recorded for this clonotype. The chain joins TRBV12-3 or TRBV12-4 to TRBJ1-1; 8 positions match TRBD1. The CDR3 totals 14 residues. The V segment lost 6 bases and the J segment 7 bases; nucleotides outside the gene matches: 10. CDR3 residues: CASSPGQGGGEAFF. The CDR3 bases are TGTGCCAGCAGCCCCGGACAGGGAGGAGGTGAAGCTTTCTTT.

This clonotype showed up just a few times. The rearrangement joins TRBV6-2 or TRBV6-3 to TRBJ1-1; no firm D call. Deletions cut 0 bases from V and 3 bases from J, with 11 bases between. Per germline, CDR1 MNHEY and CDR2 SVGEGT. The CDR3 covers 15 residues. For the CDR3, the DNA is TGTGCCAGCAGTTACTCGAGTACCAGACACACTGAAGCTTTCTTT. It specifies CASSYSSTRHTEAFF.

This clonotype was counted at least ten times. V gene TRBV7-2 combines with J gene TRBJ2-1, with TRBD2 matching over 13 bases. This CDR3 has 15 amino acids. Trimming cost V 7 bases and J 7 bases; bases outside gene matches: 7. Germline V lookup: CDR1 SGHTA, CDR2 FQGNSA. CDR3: CASNQKGLAGNEQFF. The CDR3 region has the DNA TGTGCCAGCAACCAAAAGGGACTAGCGGGAAATGAGCAGTTCTTC.

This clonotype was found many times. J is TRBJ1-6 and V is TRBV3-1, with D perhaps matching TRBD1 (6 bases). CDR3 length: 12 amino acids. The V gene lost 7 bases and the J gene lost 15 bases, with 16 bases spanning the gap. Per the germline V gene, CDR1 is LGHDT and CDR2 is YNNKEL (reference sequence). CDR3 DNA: TGTGCCAGCACGGGGGGCGAACGGGACCTCCACTTT. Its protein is CASTGGERDLHF.

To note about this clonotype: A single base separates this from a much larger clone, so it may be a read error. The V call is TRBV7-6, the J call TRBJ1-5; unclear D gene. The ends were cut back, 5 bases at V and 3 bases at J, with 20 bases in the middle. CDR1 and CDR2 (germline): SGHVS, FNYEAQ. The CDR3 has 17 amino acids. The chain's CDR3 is CASSPLLGFTNNQPQHF. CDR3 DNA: TGTGCCAGCAGCCCCCTTCTGGGATTTACAAACAATCAGCCCCAGCATTTT.

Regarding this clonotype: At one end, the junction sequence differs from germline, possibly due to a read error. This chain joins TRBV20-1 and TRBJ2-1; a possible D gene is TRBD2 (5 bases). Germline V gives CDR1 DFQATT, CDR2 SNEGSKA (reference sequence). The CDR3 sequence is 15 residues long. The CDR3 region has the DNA TGCTGTGCTCCCACACCCAGCGGAGTTGACAATGAGCAGTTCTTC. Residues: CCAPTPSGVDNEQFF.

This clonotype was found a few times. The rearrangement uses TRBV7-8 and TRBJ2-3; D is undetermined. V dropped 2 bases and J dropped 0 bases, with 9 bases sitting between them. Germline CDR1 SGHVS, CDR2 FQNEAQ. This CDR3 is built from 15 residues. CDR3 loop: CASSLRAPSTDTQYF. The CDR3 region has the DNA TGTGCCAGCAGCTTAAGGGCGCCTAGCACAGATACGCAGTATTTT.

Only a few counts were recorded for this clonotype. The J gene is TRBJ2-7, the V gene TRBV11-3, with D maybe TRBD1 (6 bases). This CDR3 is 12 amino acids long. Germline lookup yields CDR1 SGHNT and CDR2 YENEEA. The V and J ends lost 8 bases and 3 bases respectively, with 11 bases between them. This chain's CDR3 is CASGRTVYEQYF. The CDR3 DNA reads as TGTGCCAGCGGACGGACAGTCTACGAGCAGTACTTC.

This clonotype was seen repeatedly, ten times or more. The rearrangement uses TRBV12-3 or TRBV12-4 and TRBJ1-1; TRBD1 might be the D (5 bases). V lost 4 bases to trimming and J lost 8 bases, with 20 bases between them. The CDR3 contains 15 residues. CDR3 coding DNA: TGTGCCAGCAGTTCATTTTTCGGGCAGGGTACAGAAGCTTTCTTT. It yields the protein CASSSFFGQGTEAFF.

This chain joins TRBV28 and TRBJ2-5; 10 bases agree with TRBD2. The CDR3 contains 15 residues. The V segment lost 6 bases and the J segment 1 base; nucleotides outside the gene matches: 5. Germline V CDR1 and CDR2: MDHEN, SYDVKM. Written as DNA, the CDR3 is TGTGCCAGCAGATATCGACTAGCGGGCCAAGAGACCCAGTACTTC. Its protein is CASRYRLAGQETQYF.

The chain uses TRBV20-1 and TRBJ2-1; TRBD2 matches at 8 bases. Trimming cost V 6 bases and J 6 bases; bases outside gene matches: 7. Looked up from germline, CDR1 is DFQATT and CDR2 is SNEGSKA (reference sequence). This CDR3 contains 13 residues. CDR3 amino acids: CSASGLAFNEQFF. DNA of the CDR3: TGCAGTGCATCTGGACTAGCTTTCAATGAGCAGTTCTTC.

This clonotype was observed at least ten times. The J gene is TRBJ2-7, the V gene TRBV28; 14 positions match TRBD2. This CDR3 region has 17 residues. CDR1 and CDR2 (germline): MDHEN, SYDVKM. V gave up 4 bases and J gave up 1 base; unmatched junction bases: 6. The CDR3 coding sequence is TGTGCCAGCAGTTCCCCGGGACTAGCGGGAGTTTCCTACGAGCAGTACTTC. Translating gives CASSSPGLAGVSYEQYF.

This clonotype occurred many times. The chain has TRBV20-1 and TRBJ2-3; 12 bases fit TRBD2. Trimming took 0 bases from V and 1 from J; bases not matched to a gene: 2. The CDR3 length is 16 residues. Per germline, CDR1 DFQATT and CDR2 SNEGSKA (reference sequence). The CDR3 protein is CSARDLAGGGTDTQYF. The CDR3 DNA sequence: TGCAGTGCTAGAGATCTAGCGGGAGGGGGCACAGATACGCAGTATTTT.

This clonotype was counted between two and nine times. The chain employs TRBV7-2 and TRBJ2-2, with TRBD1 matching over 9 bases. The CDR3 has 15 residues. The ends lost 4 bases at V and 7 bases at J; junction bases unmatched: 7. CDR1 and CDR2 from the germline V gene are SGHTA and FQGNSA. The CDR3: CASSWGTGRSGELFF. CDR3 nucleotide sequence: TGTGCCAGCAGCTGGGGGACAGGGAGGAGCGGGGAGCTGTTTTTT.

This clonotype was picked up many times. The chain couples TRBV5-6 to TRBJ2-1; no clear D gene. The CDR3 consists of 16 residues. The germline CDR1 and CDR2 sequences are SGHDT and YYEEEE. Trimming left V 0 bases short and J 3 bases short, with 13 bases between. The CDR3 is CASSLDGVPIYNEQFF. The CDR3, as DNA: TGTGCCAGCAGCTTGGACGGTGTGCCCATCTACAATGAGCAGTTCTTC.

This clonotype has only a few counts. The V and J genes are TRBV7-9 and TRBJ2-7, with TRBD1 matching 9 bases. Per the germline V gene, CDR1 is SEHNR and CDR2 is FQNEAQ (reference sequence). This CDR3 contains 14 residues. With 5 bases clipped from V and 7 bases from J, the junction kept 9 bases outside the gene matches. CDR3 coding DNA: TGTGCCAGCAGCCAAATCACAGGGGGCGGAGAGCAGTACTTC. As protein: CASSQITGGGEQYF.

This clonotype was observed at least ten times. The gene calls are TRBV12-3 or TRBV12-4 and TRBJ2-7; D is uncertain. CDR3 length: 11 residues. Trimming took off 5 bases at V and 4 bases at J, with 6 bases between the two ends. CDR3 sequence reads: CASSPKYEQYF. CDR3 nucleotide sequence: TGTGCCAGCAGTCCTAAATACGAGCAGTACTTC.

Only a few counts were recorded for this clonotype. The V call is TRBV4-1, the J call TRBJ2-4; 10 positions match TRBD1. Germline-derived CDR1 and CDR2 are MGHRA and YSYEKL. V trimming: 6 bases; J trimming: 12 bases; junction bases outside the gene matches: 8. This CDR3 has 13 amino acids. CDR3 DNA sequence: TGCGCCAGCAGACCTACGGGACAGGGGCGTCAGTACTTC. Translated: CASRPTGQGRQYF.

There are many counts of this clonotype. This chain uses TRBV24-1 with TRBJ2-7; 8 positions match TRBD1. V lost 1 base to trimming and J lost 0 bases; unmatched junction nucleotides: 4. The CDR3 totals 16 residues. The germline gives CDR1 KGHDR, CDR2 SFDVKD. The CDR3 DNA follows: TGTGCCACCAGTGATTTCGCCCAGGGGGCCTCCTACGAGCAGTACTTC. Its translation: CATSDFAQGASYEQYF.

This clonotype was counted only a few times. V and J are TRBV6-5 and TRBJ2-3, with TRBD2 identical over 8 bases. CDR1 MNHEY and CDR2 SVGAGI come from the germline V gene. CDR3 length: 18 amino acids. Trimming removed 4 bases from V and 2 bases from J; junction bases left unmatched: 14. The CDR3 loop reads CASSLYPGVAGPTDTQYF. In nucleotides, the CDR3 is TGTGCCAGCAGTTTATACCCCGGGGTAGCGGGACCCACAGATACGCAGTATTTT.

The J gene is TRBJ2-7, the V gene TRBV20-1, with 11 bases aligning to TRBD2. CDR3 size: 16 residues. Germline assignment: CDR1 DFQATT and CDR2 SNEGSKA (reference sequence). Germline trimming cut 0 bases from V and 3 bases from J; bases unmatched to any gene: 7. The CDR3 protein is CSARDLLAGANYEQYF. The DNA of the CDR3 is TGCAGTGCTAGAGATTTACTAGCGGGAGCGAACTACGAGCAGTACTTC.